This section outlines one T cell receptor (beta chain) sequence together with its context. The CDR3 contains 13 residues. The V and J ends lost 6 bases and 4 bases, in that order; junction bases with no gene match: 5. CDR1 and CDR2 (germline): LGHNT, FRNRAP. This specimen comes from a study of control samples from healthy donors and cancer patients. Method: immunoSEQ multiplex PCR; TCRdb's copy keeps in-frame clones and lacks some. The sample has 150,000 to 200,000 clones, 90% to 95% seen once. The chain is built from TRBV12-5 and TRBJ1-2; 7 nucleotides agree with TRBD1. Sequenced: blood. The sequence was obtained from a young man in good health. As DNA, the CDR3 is TGTGCTAGTGGCTCGACAGGGAGCTATGGCTACACCTTC. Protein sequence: CASGSTGSYGYTF.